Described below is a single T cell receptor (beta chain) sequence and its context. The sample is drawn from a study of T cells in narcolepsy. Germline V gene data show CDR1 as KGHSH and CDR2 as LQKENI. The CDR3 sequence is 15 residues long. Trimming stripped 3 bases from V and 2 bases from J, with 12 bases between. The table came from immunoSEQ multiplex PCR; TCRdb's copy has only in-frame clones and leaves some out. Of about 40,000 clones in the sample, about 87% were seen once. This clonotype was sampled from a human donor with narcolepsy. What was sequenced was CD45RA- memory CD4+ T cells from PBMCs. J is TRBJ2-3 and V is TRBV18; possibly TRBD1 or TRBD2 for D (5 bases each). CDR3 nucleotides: TGTGCCAGCTCACCCCAGGGCGGGCACACAGATACGCAGTATTTT. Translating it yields CASSPQGGHTDTQYF.